This T cell receptor beta chain was captured in a study of OX40 agonist ivuxolimab in advanced cancers. Overall study: Of the patients, three showed partial responses, one with hepatocellular carcinoma and two with cutaneous melanoma.

Assay: immunoSEQ multiplex PCR; the TCRdb copy retains only in-frame clones and omits some. The data show tens of thousands of clones, with 88% seen just once and 58% held by the top ten. Broader study findings: Expanded clones were, on average, more numerous in CD8+ T cells than in CD4+.

As for this clone: The antigen is not known.

The V end was cut by 1 base, the J end by 2 bases, with 11 bases between. The germline V gene encodes CDR1 LNHNV and CDR2 YYDKDF (reference sequence). There are 15 residues in the CDR3. If patients had autoimmune disease history or systemic immunosuppression, they were excluded. The starting material was CD4+ or CD8+ T cells sorted from blood, obtained in a trial of the OX40 agonist ivuxolimab. The receptor's source is an adult with an advanced solid tumor such as melanoma, head and neck, liver or kidney cancer. The chain uses TRBV15 and TRBJ1-2, with unresolved D. CDR3 DNA sequence: TGTGCCACCAGCAGAGCTATCGTCAGCAACTATGGCTACACCTTC. Its protein product is CATSRAIVSNYGYTF.